Presented here are 14 T cell receptor beta chains from one specimen sequenced in a study of glioma-infiltrating T cells after dendritic cell vaccination. Measured with immunoSEQ multiplex PCR; TCRdb has only the in-frame clones, and not every one. The sample has tens of thousands of clones; 65% to 90% are singletons. The starting material was blood, obtained before dendritic cell vaccination. Receptors originate from a human donor with glioblastoma.

This chain joins TRBV2 and TRBJ2-1; 7 positions agree with TRBD2. V shed 8 bases and J 1 base; nucleotides not matched to a gene: 8. Germline CDR1 and CDR2: SNHLY and FYNNEI. There are 15 residues in the CDR3. Written as DNA, the CDR3 is TGTGCCAGCGCGTGGGGGGGAGGGTCCTACAATGAGCAGTTCTTC. It yields the protein CASAWGGGSYNEQFF.

As DNA, the CDR3 is TGTGCCAGCAGTCAACTAGCGGGAGGGATTAATGAGCAGTTCTTC. It yields the protein CASSQLAGGINEQFF. This chain connects TRBV7-2 to TRBJ2-1; the match to TRBD2 covers 13 bases. The CDR3 contains 15 residues. The germline V gene has CDR1 SGHTA and CDR2 FQGNSA. The trim removed 6 bases at V and 7 bases at J, leaving 6 bases unmatched.

This chain joins TRBV5-4 and TRBJ2-5; 9 bases agree with TRBD2. The closer fit of TRBJ2-7 to the DNA end suggests the J call may be wrong. Germline lookup yields CDR1 SGHNT and CDR2 YYREEE (reference sequence). The CDR3 runs to 15 residues. CDR3 sequence: CASSSSGSLSYEQYF. The CDR3 DNA sequence: TGTGCCAGCAGCAGTAGCGGGAGTCTTAGCTACGAGCAGTACTTC.

This chain joins TRBV4-2 and TRBJ1-1; D uncertain. Germline CDR1 LGHNA, CDR2 YNFKEQ. Trimming took 0 bases from V and 3 from J, leaving 14 bases between them. The CDR3 extends over 16 amino acids. CDR3: CASSQDLRGSDTEAFF. The CDR3 nucleotides read TGTGCCAGCAGCCAAGATCTACGGGGATCTGACACTGAAGCTTTCTTT.

This chain links TRBV4-3 with TRBJ2-1; 10 nucleotides align to TRBD2. V lost 0 bases and J lost 4; bases outside the gene matches: 9. The CDR3 contains 18 residues. Germline CDR1 is LGHNA and CDR2 is YSLEER. The CDR3 region is CASSQDLSGGAGYNEQFF. The CDR3 DNA reads as TGCGCCAGCAGCCAAGATTTAAGCGGGGGGGCGGGTTACAATGAGCAGTTCTTC.

The J gene is TRBJ2-5, the V gene TRBV7-8; tentative D call: TRBD2 (6 bases). Germline loops: CDR1 SGHVS, CDR2 FQNEAQ. The CDR3 runs to 16 residues. V was cut by 2 bases and J by 6 bases, with 19 bases left in between. CDR3 protein: CASSLNLAIRLKTQYF. In DNA form, the CDR3 reads TGTGCCAGCAGCTTAAATCTAGCGATTCGTTTGAAGACCCAGTACTTC.

This clone occurred once. V usage is TRBV7-9 and J usage is TRBJ1-3; D is perhaps TRBD1 (6 bases). V lost 4 bases and J 0 bases, leaving 10 bases between the germline ends. Looked up from germline, CDR1 is SEHNR and CDR2 is FQNEAQ (reference sequence). The CDR3 sequence is 15 residues long. CDR3 bases: TGTGCCAGCAGCTGGGGACAATTCTCTGGAAACACCATATATTTT. Encoded protein: CASSWGQFSGNTIYF. Full variable domain (rest looked up from reference TRBV7-9 and TRBJ1-3): DTGVSQNPRHKITKRGQNVTFRCDPISEHNRLYWYRQTLGQGPEFLTYFQNEAQLEKSRLLSDRFSAERPKGSFSTLEIQRTEQGDSAMYLCASSWGQFSGNTIYFGEGSWLTVV.

The chain carries TRBV21-1 and TRBJ1-2; no check of the table's D call, TRBD1, against the DNA was made. TRBV21-1 is labeled a pseudogene. This CDR3 spans 14 amino acids. The CDR3, as DNA: TGTGCCAGCAGCATAGTTACAGGGCAACATGGCTACACCTTC. It is translated as CASSIVTGQHGYTF.

This rearrangement joins TRBV9 to TRBJ1-2, with D uncertain. V lost 0 bases and J lost 4, with 16 bases in between. CDR1 is SGDLS and CDR2 is YYNGEE in the germline V gene. The CDR3 has 16 amino acids. Written as DNA, the CDR3 is TGTGCCAGCAGCGTAGGGACTGACGGGCTCAGCTATGGCTACACCTTC. Protein product: CASSVGTDGLSYGYTF.

The V gene is TRBV11-2, the J gene TRBJ2-7; 8 bases are shared with TRBD1. The CDR3 sequence is 12 residues long. J was trimmed by 3 bases and V by 7 bases; bases with no gene match: 2. CDR1 is SGHAT and CDR2 is FQNNGV in the germline V gene. CDR3 nucleotide sequence: TGTGCCAGCACGACAGGGGTCTACGAGCAGTACTTC. Amino acids: CASTTGVYEQYF.

The V call is TRBV27, the J call TRBJ2-2; D is perhaps TRBD2 (6 bases). The CDR3 sequence is 16 residues long. CDR1 and CDR2 (germline): MNHEY, SMNVEV (reference sequence). The V end was cut by 7 bases, the J end by 4 bases, with 19 bases between. CDR3 protein: CASNFGRGRSTGELFF. The CDR3 DNA is TGTGCCAGCAACTTTGGTCGAGGGAGGTCCACCGGGGAGCTGTTTTTT.

The chain combines TRBV5-1 with TRBJ1-3; 9 bases are shared with TRBD1. The CDR3 is made up of 16 amino acids. From germline, CDR1 is SGHRS and CDR2 YFSETQ. The J segment lost 3 bases and the V segment lost 2 bases, leaving 6 bases of the junction unmatched. For the CDR3, the DNA is TGCGCCAGCAGCTTAGGCGACAGGGGGTATGGAAACACCATATATTTT. Amino acid sequence: CASSLGDRGYGNTIYF.

This clone was recorded a few times. The chain is built from TRBV7-2 and TRBJ2-5; tentatively, D is TRBD1 (6 bases). Trimming left V 5 bases short and J 4 bases short, with 17 bases between. Germline-derived CDR1 and CDR2 are SGHTA and FQGNSA. This CDR3 contains 15 residues. The CDR3 spells CASSLQPQGGETQYF. CDR3 DNA sequence: TGTGCCAGCAGCCTTCAGCCACAGGGCGGAGAGACCCAGTACTTC. Looking up the rest from reference TRBV7-2 and TRBJ2-5 gives the full variable domain: GAGVSQSPSNKVTEKGKDVELRCDPISGHTALYWYRQSLGQGLEFLIYFQGNSAPDKSGLPSDRFSAERTGGSVSTLTIQRTQQEDSAVYLCASSLQPQGGETQYFGPGTRLLVL.

This clone has just a few counts. The V and J genes are TRBV7-2 and TRBJ2-7, with D possibly TRBD2 on 6 matching bases. The V gene lost 2 bases and the J gene lost 4 bases, with 15 bases spanning the gap. The CDR3 contains 15 residues. Germline V lookup: CDR1 SGHTA, CDR2 FQGNSA. CDR3 region: CASSLRDWTKYEQYF. CDR3 DNA: TGTGCCAGCAGCTTAAGGGACTGGACTAAATACGAGCAGTACTTC.